These T cell receptor beta chains were read from a single sample in a study of blood T cell repertoires in COVID-19. Profiled with immunoSEQ multiplex PCR; TCRdb holds only in-frame clones, not every one. The sample includes 400,000 to 550,000 clones, nearly 90% of them seen just once. Sequences were obtained from PBMCs or T cells enriched from blood (not recorded which). Receptors were obtained from a woman between 18 and 29 years old with acute COVID-19. The CDR3 runs from the conserved cysteine through the conserved F or W. Fields, in order: CDR3 length, V gene, clone size, D gene, J gene, CDR3 DNA, CDR3 protein. The D gene is left open where the match is weak. The listing skips clone size in some rows; elsewhere it reads once, few, many or a size class.

>14|TRBV13|-|-|TRBJ2-3
TGTGCCAGCAGCTTGTTTAGCGGCACAGATACGCAGTATTTT
CASSLFSGTDTQYF
>14|TRBV3-1/TRBV3-2|once|TRBD1|TRBJ1-3
TGTGCCAGCAGCCGCGACAGGGGTGGAAACACCATATATTTT
CASSRDRGGNTIYF
>17|TRBV10-2|-|TRBD1|TRBJ1-4
TGCGCCAACCGCACCCGGGACAGATCTGCAACTAATGAAAAACTGTTTTTT
CANRTRDRSATNEKLFF
>16|TRBV19|-|TRBD2|TRBJ2-1
TGTGCCAGCCACGAGGGACTAGCGGGAGGGCGCCATGAGCAGTTCTTC
CASHEGLAGGRHEQFF
>12|TRBV5-1|-|-|TRBJ2-1
TGCGCCAGCAGCTCAACACTTAGCCGGGTCGTCTTC
CASSSTLSRVVF
>13|TRBV12-3/TRBV12-4|-|-|TRBJ1-2
TGTGCCAGCAGTTTAGCCTCAGGATGGGGCTACACCTTC
CASSLASGWGYTF
>15|TRBV19|-|TRBD1|TRBJ2-7
TGTGCCAGTAGTATCTCGCAGGGGGCCTTCAGCGAGCAGTACTTC
CASSISQGAFSEQYF
>13|TRBV3-1/TRBV3-2|-|-|TRBJ1-1
TGTGCCAGCAGCCAAGTCGGGACAACTGAAGCTTTCTTT
CASSQVGTTEAFF
>14|TRBV5-1|few|-|TRBJ1-4
TGCGCCAGCAGCTTGGGTCTCTTCGGTGAAAAACTGTTTTTT
CASSLGLFGEKLFF
>16|TRBV19|-|TRBD1|TRBJ1-2
TGTGCCAGTAGTATAGTCAAGACAGGGAGGCTCTATGGCTACACCTTC
CASSIVKTGRLYGYTF
>14|TRBV6-5|-|TRBD2|TRBJ2-7
TGTGCCAGCAGACCGGGACTAGCCTCCTACGAGCAGTACTTC
CASRPGLASYEQYF
>14|TRBV27|-|-|TRBJ2-1
TGTGCCAGCAGGCAAACAGCGGGCCACAATGAGCAGTTCTTC
CASRQTAGHNEQFF
>15|TRBV5-1|-|-|TRBJ2-3
TGCGCCAGCAGCTTTCTCCCGACTAGCACAGATACGCAGTATTTT
CASSFLPTSTDTQYF
>16|TRBV4-2|-|TRBD1|TRBJ1-1
TGTGCCAGCACCCCTGGACAGGGGGACGGGGGCACTGAAGCTTTCTTT
CASTPGQGDGGTEAFF
>14|TRBV5-5|-|TRBD2|TRBJ2-1
TGTGCCAGCAGCCCCACTAGCGCGTACAATGAGCAGTTCTTC
CASSPTSAYNEQFF
>14|TRBV6-5|-|TRBD1|TRBJ1-1
TGTGCCAGCAGCCTCCAGGGGGCCGGCACTGAAGCTTTCTTT
CASSLQGAGTEAFF
>14|TRBV2|-|-|TRBJ1-6
TGTGCCAGCAGGGCGGGGGAATTAGGGTCACCCCTCCACTTT
CASRAGELGSPLHF
>15|TRBV28|few|-|TRBJ1-1
TGTGCCAGCAGTTTCCTGCGGATAGGGGACACTGAAGCTTTCTTT
CASSFLRIGDTEAFF
>16|TRBV6-5|-|TRBD1|TRBJ1-2
TGTGCCAGCAGTTACTCGGACGGACAGGGGTTAGGTGGCTACACCTTC
CASSYSDGQGLGGYTF
>18|TRBV28|-|TRBD2|TRBJ2-2
TGTGCCAGCAGTTCCCCCCCGCAGCGGGGAACGAACACCGGGGAGCTGTTTTTT
CASSSPPQRGTNTGELFF
>19|TRBV9|-|TRBD2|TRBJ2-1
TGTGCCAGCAGCGTCGGCCAAATAGCGGGGGACCTCTCCTACAATGAGCAGTTCTTC
CASSVGQIAGDLSYNEQFF
>18|TRBV28|-|TRBD2|TRBJ2-5
TGTGCCAGCAGTTCCCCCCCGGGGAAGCGGGAGAGGGGTGAGACCCAGTACTTC
CASSSPPGKRERGETQYF
>13|TRBV28|-|-|TRBJ1-5
TGTGCCAGCGGAAGGGGGAACAATCAGCCCCAGCATTTT
CASGRGNNQPQHF
>14|TRBV5-6|-|-|TRBJ1-2
TGTGCCAGCAGCTTGGGACAGCCTAACTATGGCTACACCTTC
CASSLGQPNYGYTF
>13|TRBV2|-|-|TRBJ1-5
TGTGCCAGCACTGACCAAATCCTGAGGCCCCAGCATTTT
CASTDQILRPQHF
>11|TRBV29-1|-|-|TRBJ2-5
TGCAGCGTTGGCAGGGTAGAGACCCAGTACTTC
CSVGRVETQYF
>14|TRBV5-6|-|-|TRBJ2-5
TGTGCCAGCAGCTTGGTTATTAGCGCGCAGACCCAGTACTTC
CASSLVISAQTQYF
>13|TRBV2|-|-|TRBJ2-7
TGTGCCAGCAGTGGGGGCGCTTCGAGAGAGCAGTACTTC
CASSGGASREQYF
>13|TRBV6-5|-|-|TRBJ1-1
TGTGCTAGCCAATCCGGGGGGTGGGCTGAAGCTTTCTTT
CASQSGGWAEAFF
>19|TRBV1|once|-|TRBJ2-7
TGCACCAGCAGCCAAGACCAACGTGGGCAGCGACTAGCCTCCTACGAGCAGTACTTC
CTSSQDQRGQRLASYEQYF
>11|TRBV30|-|TRBD2|TRBJ2-5
TGTGCCCGGACTAGTGGCGAGACCCAGTACTTC
CARTSGETQYF
>15|TRBV6-5|-|-|TRBJ2-1
TGTGCCAGCAGTTACTCGATTACTAGTGTGAATGAGCAGTTCTTC
CASSYSITSVNEQFF
>12|TRBV6-5|few|-|TRBJ1-2
TGTGCCAGCAGAATAGCTAACTATGGCTACACCTTC
CASRIANYGYTF
>15|TRBV27|-|-|TRBJ1-4
TGTGCCAGCAGTTTGGCCGGACAGATAAATGAAAAACTGTTTTTT
CASSLAGQINEKLFF
>13|TRBV5-6|-|TRBD1|TRBJ1-2
TGTGCCAGCAGTACAGGGGTGACCTATGGCTACACCTTC
CASSTGVTYGYTF
>15|TRBV2|-|-|TRBJ2-5
TGTGCCAGCAAGCGTACAACAGGGTTCCAAGAGACCCAGTACTTC
CASKRTTGFQETQYF
>16|TRBV6-2/TRBV6-3|-|-|TRBJ2-7
TGTGCCAGCAGTTACTCGAGTTCCGAAATTACCTACGAGCAGTACTTC
CASSYSSSEITYEQYF
>16|TRBV5-1|-|-|TRBJ1-4
TGCGCCAGCAGAGCGGGCGTTGGGAGCAATAATGAAAAACTGTTTTTT
CASRAGVGSNNEKLFF
>14|TRBV2|-|TRBD1|TRBJ2-2
TGTGCCAGTGTGGACAGGGGGCTTTCCGGGGAGCTGTTTTTT
CASVDRGLSGELFF
>16|TRBV4-2|-|TRBD2|TRBJ2-5
TGTGCCAGCAGCCTGGGGGATAGCGGGGGGAAAGAGACCCAGTACTTC
CASSLGDSGGKETQYF
>16|TRBV28|-|TRBD1|TRBJ2-7
TGTGCCAGCAGTTCCTTCGACAGGGGGCAGGCCTACGAGCAGTACTTC
CASSSFDRGQAYEQYF
>14|TRBV30|-|-|TRBJ1-5
TGTGCCTGGAGTGTACAGGTATTCGGTCAGCCCCAGCATTTT
CAWSVQVFGQPQHF
>13|TRBV5-8|-|-|TRBJ2-7
TGTGCCAGCAGCTTTCAGGGGTCCCACGAGCAGTACTTC
CASSFQGSHEQYF
>15|TRBV5-1|-|TRBD1|TRBJ2-4
TGCGCCAGCAGCTTCGCCGGGACAGGGGGCGAGCTCTATTACTTC
CASSFAGTGGELYYF
>14|TRBV4-1|few|-|TRBJ2-7
TGCGCCAGCAGCCAATCGTCCAGGGGCAACGAGCAGTACTTC
CASSQSSRGNEQYF
>15|TRBV10-3|-|-|TRBJ1-2
TGTGCCATCACCCCCGAGCCTAGGCGGGACTATGGCTACACCTTC
CAITPEPRRDYGYTF
>16|TRBV24-1|-|TRBD1|TRBJ2-2
TGTGCCACCAGTGACCCGGACAGGGGGCACACCGGGGAGCTGTTTTTT
CATSDPDRGHTGELFF
>14|TRBV12-5|-|TRBD1|TRBJ2-1
TGTGCTAGTGCCTCCGGGACAGGGTTCGATGAGCAGTTCTTC
CASASGTGFDEQFF
>19|TRBV7-9|-|-|TRBJ1-1
TGTGCCAGCAGCCCGACATACCAGGGGCCTGAAACCATGAACACTGAAGCTTTCTTT
CASSPTYQGPETMNTEAFF
>15|TRBV7-9|-|TRBD1|TRBJ2-7
TGTGCCAGCAGCATAAGACAGGGATCTATTTACGAGCAGTACTTC
CASSIRQGSIYEQYF
>13|TRBV12-3/TRBV12-4|-|-|TRBJ2-3
TGTGCCAGCAGTTTAGACGCTGCGGATACGCAGTATTTT
CASSLDAADTQYF
>14|TRBV19|-|-|TRBJ1-1
TGTGCCAGTACCCTAGGAGGGGAGAACACTGAAGCTTTCTTT
CASTLGGENTEAFF
>14|TRBV28|-|TRBD1|TRBJ2-7
TGTGCCAGCACCCGGACAGGGGTCTACCACGAGCAGTACTTC
CASTRTGVYHEQYF
>18|TRBV19|-|TRBD1|TRBJ1-4
TGTGCCAGTACTCCGGGACAGCGACTTATTGCAACTAATGAAAAACTGTTTTTT
CASTPGQRLIATNEKLFF
>15|TRBV5-4|-|-|TRBJ1-2
TGTGCCAGCAGCTTGGTGGTCAGCGATTATTATGGCTACACCTTC
CASSLVVSDYYGYTF
>14|TRBV7-7|-|TRBD2|TRBJ2-3
TGTGCTAGCAGCTTAGGACTAGCGGGGGATACGCAGTATTTT
CASSLGLAGDTQYF
>14|TRBV2|-|-|TRBJ1-3
TGTGCCAGCAGTGAGAGGGCCACTGGAAACACCATATATTTT
CASSERATGNTIYF
>15|TRBV7-9|-|TRBD1|TRBJ2-5
TGTGCCAGCAGCTTGAGTCAGGGGGCGGGAGAGACCCAGTACTTC
CASSLSQGAGETQYF
>16|TRBV18|few|-|TRBJ1-5
TGTGCCAGCTCACCGTTTGGGGGGGATAGCAATCAGCCCCAGCATTTT
CASSPFGGDSNQPQHF